This T cell receptor (beta chain) comes out of a study of post-analysis software for immune sequencing data. About this clonotype: Antigen: not known.

Per germline, CDR1 DFQATT and CDR2 SNEGSKA (reference sequence). The CDR3 loop spans 15 amino acids. V was pared by 1 base and J by 6 bases, with 16 bases between. Study-wide points: Patients showed TRBV5-6, TRBV5-1 and TRBV20-1 among five TRBV segments more frequent than in controls.

Prepared TCR beta cDNA libraries contained unique molecular identifiers. Each CDR3 protein is one row after TCRdb ran MiXCR on the PCR reads. The table has about 680,000 distinct CDR3 sequences, 55% to 60% seen once; the top ten hold approximately 10%. The clonotype comes from a girl aged 2 to 9 with multiple sclerosis. The J gene is TRBJ2-1, the V gene TRBV20-1; D perhaps matches TRBD2 (6 bases). Sequencing was carried out using blood. CDR3 sequence (DNA): TGCAGTGCTAGAGGTCCGGGACTCAGTCCCAATGAGCAGTTCTTC. Translating it yields CSARGPGLSPNEQFF.